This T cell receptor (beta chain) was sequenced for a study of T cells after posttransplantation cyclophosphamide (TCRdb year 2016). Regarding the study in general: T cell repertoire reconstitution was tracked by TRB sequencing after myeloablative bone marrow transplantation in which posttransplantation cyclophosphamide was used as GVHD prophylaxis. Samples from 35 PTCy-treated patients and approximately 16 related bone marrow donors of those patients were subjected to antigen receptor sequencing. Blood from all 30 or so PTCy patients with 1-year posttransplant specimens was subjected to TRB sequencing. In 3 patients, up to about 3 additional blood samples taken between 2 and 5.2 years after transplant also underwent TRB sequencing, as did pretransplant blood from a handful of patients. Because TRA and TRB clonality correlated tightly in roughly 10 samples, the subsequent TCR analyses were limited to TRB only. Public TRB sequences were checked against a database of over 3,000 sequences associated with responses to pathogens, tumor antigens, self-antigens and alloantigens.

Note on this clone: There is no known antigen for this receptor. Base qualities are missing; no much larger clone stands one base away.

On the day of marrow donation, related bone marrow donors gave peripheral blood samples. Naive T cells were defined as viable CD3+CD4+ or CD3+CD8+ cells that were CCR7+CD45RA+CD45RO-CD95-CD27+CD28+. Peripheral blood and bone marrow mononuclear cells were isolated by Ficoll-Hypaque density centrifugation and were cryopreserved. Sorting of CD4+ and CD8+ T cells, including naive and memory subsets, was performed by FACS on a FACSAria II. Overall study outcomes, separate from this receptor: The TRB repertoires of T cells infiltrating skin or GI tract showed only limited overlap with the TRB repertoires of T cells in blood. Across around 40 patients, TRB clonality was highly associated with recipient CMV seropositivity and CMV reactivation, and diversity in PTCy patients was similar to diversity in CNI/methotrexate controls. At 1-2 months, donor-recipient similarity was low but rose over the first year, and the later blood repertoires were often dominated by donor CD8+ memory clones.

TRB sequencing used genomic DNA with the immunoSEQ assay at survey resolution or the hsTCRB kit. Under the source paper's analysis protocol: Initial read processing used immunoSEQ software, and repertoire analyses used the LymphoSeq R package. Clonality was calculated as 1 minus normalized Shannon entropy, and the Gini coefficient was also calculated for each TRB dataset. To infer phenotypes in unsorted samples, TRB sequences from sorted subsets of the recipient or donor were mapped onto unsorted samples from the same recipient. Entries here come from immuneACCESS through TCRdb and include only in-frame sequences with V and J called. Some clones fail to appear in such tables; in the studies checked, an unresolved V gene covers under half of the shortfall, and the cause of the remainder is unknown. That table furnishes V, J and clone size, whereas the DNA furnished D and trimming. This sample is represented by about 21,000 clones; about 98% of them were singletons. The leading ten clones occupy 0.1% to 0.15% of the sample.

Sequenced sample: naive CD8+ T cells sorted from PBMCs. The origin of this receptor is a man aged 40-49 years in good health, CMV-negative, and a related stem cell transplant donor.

The DNA sequence is as follows: TGTGCCAGCAGTTTCTCGGGGTATCAGCCCCAGCATTTT. It encodes CASSFSGYQPQHF. Recombination joined TRBV28 with TRBJ1-5; the D gene cannot be resolved reliably. Taken from cysteine to phenylalanine, the CDR3 has 13 residues. Only the CDR3 part of the read is kept: 39 bases, read in frame from the first base. From a lookup of the germline V gene, CDR1 and CDR2 are MDHEN and SYDVKM. The germline ends are 8 bases apart after V is trimmed by 3 bases and J by 5 bases.